A single sample gave rise to the 26 T cell receptor beta chains below, sequenced in a study of control samples from healthy donors and cancer patients. TCRdb's table, derived via immunoSEQ multiplex PCR, lists solely in-frame clones and lacks some. The table shows 100,000 to 150,000 clones, with about nine tenths occurring only once. Source material: blood. The receptors here all came from a man aged 18 to 29 in good health.

Concerning this clone itself: The junction does not match germline at one end; this may be a read error. The CDR3: CGSSLIRDHGNTIYF. The CDR3, as DNA: TGTGGCAGCAGTTTAATCAGGGATCATGGAAACACCATATATTTT. This chain connects TRBV28 to TRBJ1-3; D is perhaps TRBD1 (5 bases). CDR3 size: 15 residues. CDR1 is MDHEN, CDR2 SYDVKM, per germline.

This CDR3 is CAWSVGSGGQETQYF. The DNA for the CDR3 is TGTGCCTGGAGTGTAGGGTCGGGGGGGCAAGAGACCCAGTACTTC. The V and J genes are TRBV30 and TRBJ2-5, with TRBD2 matching over 8 bases. Germline lookup yields CDR1 GTSNPN and CDR2 SVGIG (reference sequence). The CDR3 has 15 amino acids. The junction had 5 bases not matched to a gene; V was cut back by 0 bases and J by 2 bases.

CDR3 in amino acids: CATSDEQYF. Written as DNA, the CDR3 is TGTGCCACCAGTGACGAGCAGTACTTC. The V gene is TRBV24-1, the J gene TRBJ2-7; no clear D. The CDR3 is 9 amino acids. V lost 4 bases and J lost 6, with 0 bases in between. CDR1 is KGHDR, CDR2 SFDVKD, per germline.

This clone was recorded at least ten times. The V call is TRBV30, the J call TRBJ2-2; 8 bases agree with TRBD2. This CDR3 has 16 residues. Trimming at V came to 0 bases and at J to 2 bases, leaving 5 bases not matched to a gene. Germline V gene sequence: CDR1 GTSNPN, CDR2 SVGIG (reference sequence). CDR3 in amino acids: CAWSVLGLANTGELFF. The CDR3 DNA follows: TGTGCCTGGAGTGTATTAGGACTAGCTAACACCGGGGAGCTGTTTTTT.

V is TRBV28 and J is TRBJ1-5; 9 positions match TRBD1. Germline V gives CDR1 MDHEN, CDR2 SYDVKM. V gave up 8 bases and J gave up 6 bases; unmatched junction bases: 8. This CDR3 is 14 amino acids long. The CDR3 spells CASRDRAWGQPQHF. CDR3 bases: TGTGCCAGCCGGGACAGGGCCTGGGGTCAGCCCCAGCATTTT.

V gene TRBV11-2 combines with J gene TRBJ1-6, with D possibly being TRBD1 (6 bases). V lost 3 bases to trimming and J lost 4 bases, with 16 bases between them. This CDR3 contains 17 residues. CDR1 and CDR2 from the germline V gene are SGHAT and FQNNGV. This CDR3 reads CASSFSRRGVYNSPLHF. The CDR3 nucleotides are TGTGCCAGCAGCTTCAGCAGGAGGGGGGTTTATAATTCACCCCTCCACTTT.

As to this clone: The same CDR3 also results from other DNA sequences found in this sample. J is TRBJ1-5 and V is TRBV12-5; D is uncertain. This CDR3 comprises 13 residues. CDR1 and CDR2 from the germline V gene are LGHNT and FRNRAP. V lost 3 bases to trimming and J lost 1 base, with 4 bases between them. The CDR3 loop reads CASGLESNQPQHF. DNA for the CDR3: TGTGCTAGTGGTTTAGAGAGCAATCAGCCCCAGCATTTT.

This clone was counted many times. This chain joins TRBV7-9 and TRBJ1-5; unclear D gene. This CDR3 contains 12 residues. V gave up 5 bases and J gave up 7 bases, with 9 bases separating them. Germline V gene sequence: CDR1 SEHNR, CDR2 FQNEAQ (reference sequence). CDR3 amino acids: CASSLTEQPQHF. CDR3 in DNA: TGTGCCAGCAGCCTAACAGAGCAGCCCCAGCATTTT.

V and J are TRBV27 and TRBJ2-7; D might be TRBD1 or TRBD2, each matching 6 bases. From germline, CDR1 is MNHEY and CDR2 SMNVEV (reference sequence). V was shortened by 4 bases and J by 1 base, with 14 bases between the two germline ends. The CDR3 consists of 15 residues. The CDR3 DNA sequence: TGTGCCAGCAGTTCCCAGGGGAGGAGGTCCTACGAGCAGTACTTC. As protein: CASSSQGRRSYEQYF.

V gene TRBV7-9 combines with J gene TRBJ2-1; TRBD1 or TRBD2 may be the D gene (5 bases each). Trimming shortened V by 5 bases and J by 7 bases, and 12 bases separated the two germline ends. The CDR3 runs to 13 residues. Germline CDR1 reads SEHNR; CDR2 reads FQNEAQ (reference sequence). This CDR3 is CASSPGAKNEQFF. CDR3 in DNA: TGTGCCAGCAGCCCCGGGGCAAAGAATGAGCAGTTCTTC.

The rearrangement joins TRBV24-1 to TRBJ1-5, with D possibly being TRBD1 (5 bases). Germline V gives CDR1 KGHDR, CDR2 SFDVKD. The V end was cut by 3 bases, the J end by 2 bases, with 7 bases between. This CDR3 has 14 amino acids. The CDR3 loop reads CATSDQGRNQPQHF. The CDR3 region has the DNA TGTGCCACCAGTGATCAGGGTCGCAATCAGCCCCAGCATTTT.

Only a few counts were recorded for this clone. DNA for the CDR3: TGTGCCAGCAGTTACTTAAGCCCAGCGAACACCGGGGAGCTGTTTTTT. It is translated as CASSYLSPANTGELFF. The rearrangement joins TRBV6-6 to TRBJ2-2; D remains ambiguous. Deletions cut 1 base from V and 0 bases from J, with 9 bases between. Per the germline V gene, CDR1 is MNHNY and CDR2 is SVGAGI (reference sequence). This CDR3 contains 16 residues.

The V call is TRBV19, the J call TRBJ1-5; 7 bases match TRBD1. This CDR3 is built from 15 residues. V shed 5 bases and J 4 bases; nucleotides not matched to a gene: 8. CDR1 LNHDA and CDR2 SQIVND come from the germline V gene (reference sequence). CDR3 protein: CASSLIGTENQPQHF. The CDR3 DNA follows: TGTGCCAGTAGTCTCATTGGGACAGAGAATCAGCCCCAGCATTTT.

The CDR3 sequence: CASSRQTQETQYF. CDR3 nucleotides: TGTGCCAGCAGTCGACAAACCCAAGAGACCCAGTACTTC. The V and J genes are TRBV6-5 and TRBJ2-5; D call uncertain. V was pared by 5 bases and J by 1 base, with 8 bases between. The germline V gene has CDR1 MNHEY and CDR2 SVGAGI. CDR3 length equals 13 residues.

The rearrangement uses TRBV25-1 and TRBJ2-3; the match to TRBD2 covers 11 bases. The CDR3 sequence is 17 residues long. The germline gives CDR1 MGHDK, CDR2 SYGVNS. Unmatched junction bases numbered 7, after V lost 5 bases and J lost 0 bases. This CDR3 is CASSSTSGRSSTDTQYF. The CDR3, as DNA: TGTGCCAGCAGTAGTACTAGCGGGAGAAGTAGCACAGATACGCAGTATTTT.

The rearrangement joins TRBV7-8 to TRBJ1-5; possibly TRBD1 for D (6 bases). This CDR3 contains 16 residues. Germline CDR1 SGHVS, CDR2 FQNEAQ. Trimming shortened V by 3 bases and J by 5 bases, and 17 bases separated the two germline ends. DNA for the CDR3: TGTGCCAGCAGCTTTAGCCCCGGGGGGGGGCATCAGCCCCAGCATTTT. It specifies CASSFSPGGGHQPQHF.

The chain links TRBV5-1 to TRBJ2-1; 9 positions match TRBD1. The CDR3 is 12 residues long. The trim removed 4 bases at V and 9 bases at J, leaving 2 bases unmatched. Germline V gene data show CDR1 as SGHRS and CDR2 as YFSETQ. The CDR3 is CASSKQGAEQFF. Written as DNA, the CDR3 is TGCGCCAGCAGCAAACAGGGGGCTGAGCAGTTCTTC.

This clone was detected only a few times. This chain joins TRBV2 and TRBJ1-5; D is unclear. Germline CDR1 and CDR2: SNHLY and FYNNEI. Trimming left V 5 bases short and J 0 bases short, with 8 bases between. The CDR3 runs 14 residues. The CDR3 coding sequence is TGTGCCAGCAGTCTTGACCTTAGCAATCAGCCCCAGCATTTT. It codes for CASSLDLSNQPQHF.

V gene TRBV9 combines with J gene TRBJ2-1; D unresolved. CDR3 size: 12 residues. The V gene's germline CDR1 is SGDLS and CDR2 YYNGEE. Between the trimmed V and J ends, which lost 3 bases and 6 bases, there was a span of 7 bases. Here the CDR3 reads CASSAIGNEQFF. The CDR3 DNA reads as TGTGCCAGCAGCGCCATCGGCAATGAGCAGTTCTTC.

This rearrangement joins TRBV7-2 to TRBJ2-3; D uncertain. This CDR3 has 15 amino acids. The V end lost 5 bases, the J end lost 2 bases, and 14 bases lay between the germline ends. The V gene's germline CDR1 is SGHTA and CDR2 FQGNSA. The CDR3 spells CASSPPRSNTDTQYF. The DNA of the CDR3 is TGTGCCAGCAGCCCCCCACGTAGCAACACAGATACGCAGTATTTT.

The J gene is TRBJ1-1, the V gene TRBV11-2; D gene ambiguous. The V gene's germline CDR1 is SGHAT and CDR2 FQNNGV. CDR3 length: 12 residues. V shed 5 bases and J shed 8 bases, with 12 bases lying between them. The chain's CDR3 is CASSLSLAEAFF. CDR3 DNA sequence: TGTGCCAGCAGCCTCTCACTTGCAGAAGCTTTCTTT.

Here the CDR3 reads CASRYITTGNQPQHF. As DNA, the CDR3 is TGTGCCAGTAGGTATATAACGACAGGGAATCAGCCCCAGCATTTT. The gene calls are TRBV19 and TRBJ1-5, with 7 bases aligning to TRBD1. After removal of 6 bases from V and 4 bases from J, the junction contained 9 bases not matched to a gene. In germline, CDR1 is LNHDA, CDR2 SQIVND (reference sequence). The CDR3 totals 15 residues.

The V and J genes are TRBV9 and TRBJ1-1; 7 positions match TRBD1. V shed 6 bases and J 0 bases; nucleotides not matched to a gene: 5. Germline assignment: CDR1 SGDLS and CDR2 YYNGEE. The CDR3 is 14 amino acids. CDR3 DNA: TGTGCCAGCAACCAGGGGGGGATGAACACTGAAGCTTTCTTT. Translated: CASNQGGMNTEAFF.

The DNA of the CDR3 is TGTGCCAGCAGCTTAGTAGGGAACACTGAAGCTTTCTTT. The encoded protein is CASSLVGNTEAFF. The chain combines TRBV7-2 with TRBJ1-1; D ambiguous. The V and J ends lost 1 base and 1 base respectively, with 4 bases between them. Looked up from germline, CDR1 is SGHTA and CDR2 is FQGNSA. This CDR3 is 13 amino acids long.

The V gene is TRBV6-5, the J gene TRBJ2-1, with 9 bases lining up with TRBD1. CDR1 and CDR2 from the germline V gene are MNHEY and SVGAGI. This CDR3 spans 13 amino acids. V lost 5 bases to trimming and J lost 15 bases; unmatched junction nucleotides: 11. The DNA for the CDR3 is TGTGCCAGCAGTCCGACGTGGGACAGGGTCCCGTTCTTC. The encoded protein is CASSPTWDRVPFF.

As for this clone: The same CDR3 is also encoded by other DNA sequences in this sample. The chain has TRBV5-1 and TRBJ2-2; no clear D gene. The V and J ends lost 0 bases and 5 bases respectively, with 8 bases between them. Germline CDR1 SGHRS, CDR2 YFSETQ. This CDR3 has 14 residues. The CDR3 nucleotides read TGCGCCAGCAGCTTGGCTACCGGTACCGGGGAGCTGTTTTTT. It translates to CASSLATGTGELFF.